This TCR beta chain was captured in a study of T cells in Graves' hyperthyroidism and ophthalmopathy. The CDR3 runs 15 residues. Germline-derived CDR1 and CDR2 are SGHRS and YFSETQ. Amplified TCR beta CDR3 regions derived from RNA transcripts. First-round RT-PCR targeting the TCR CDR3 was performed with the HTBI primer set. TCRdb processed the multiplex PCR reads anew with MiXCR; each CDR3 protein has one entry. The table has 450,000 to 650,000 distinct CDR3 sequences, 15% to 20% seen once; the top ten hold roughly 18%. About this clonotype itself: Germline and junction disagree at one end, which may indicate a read error.

The chain links TRBV5-1 to TRBJ1-5; 9 nucleotides match TRBD1. This clonotype was sampled from a woman between 18 and 30 years old with Graves' ophthalmopathy. Sequenced: blood. The CDR3 sequence is CVSSPGTGTSQPQHF. DNA of the CDR3: TGCGTCAGCAGCCCAGGGACAGGGACTAGTCAGCCCCAGCATTTT.